These T cell receptor beta chains were read from a single sample in a study of Graves' ophthalmopathy and Graves' hyperthyroidism. TCRdb re-called the multiplex PCR reads through MiXCR, storing one row per CDR3 protein. Found here are 600,000 to 950,000 distinct CDR3 sequences, roughly 41% of them singletons; the top ten hold roughly 45%. Sequenced material: peripheral blood. These receptors were obtained from an adult man with Graves' ophthalmopathy. The CDR3 runs from the conserved cysteine through the conserved F or W. Each record gives: D gene, clone size, J gene, V gene, CDR3 protein, CDR3 DNA. A D gene is named only where the DNA matches it firmly. The size of a clone is reported for some rows only, either as once, few or many, or as a class for expanded clones.

TRBD1,few,TRBJ2-5,TRBV5-4,CASRAGTEETQYF,TGTGCCAGCAGGGCCGGGACAGAAGAGACCCAGTACTTC
TRBD1,many,TRBJ1-5,TRBV19,CASSASGGYQPQHF,TGTGCCAGTAGTGCCTCAGGGGGCTATCAGCCCCAGCATTTT
NA,few,TRBJ2-2,TRBV25-1,CASSYIGAGELFF,TGTGCCAGCAGTTACATCGGCGCCGGGGAGCTGTTTTTT
NA,NA,TRBJ1-2,TRBV20-1,CSARVAGDYGYTF,TGCAGTGCTAGAGTTGCGGGGGACTATGGCTACACCTTC
NA,many,TRBJ1-3,TRBV10-3,CAISEWGMDTIYF,TGTGCCATCAGTGAGTGGGGGATGGACACCATATATTTT
TRBD1,NA,TRBJ1-6,TRBV9,CASRGQLASGSPLHF,TGTGCCAGCAGGGGACAGCTCGCCTCGGGTTCACCCCTCCACTTT
NA,few,TRBJ2-2,TRBV15,CATSRGLPGELFF,TGTGCCACCAGCAGAGGACTCCCCGGGGAGCTGTTTTTT
NA,few,TRBJ2-5,TRBV13,CASSLGSRRGQETQYF,TGTGCCAGCAGCTTAGGGTCGAGGCGGGGCCAAGAGACCCAGTACTTC
NA,many,TRBJ2-2,TRBV29-1,CSVRANTGELFF,TGCAGCGTTCGCGCGAACACCGGGGAGCTGTTTTTT
TRBD1,many,TRBJ1-1,TRBV7-9,CASSFTGDGEAFF,TGTGCCAGCAGCTTTACAGGGGACGGTGAAGCTTTCTTT
NA,NA,TRBJ1-2,TRBV15,CATSKNREFYGYTF,TGTGCCACCAGCAAAAACAGGGAGTTCTATGGCTACACCTTC
NA,NA,TRBJ1-1,TRBV15,CATSSLTRNTEAFF,TGTGCCACCAGCAGCCTTACACGTAACACTGAAGCTTTCTTT
TRBD1,few,TRBJ1-5,TRBV20-1,CSARGGQDQPQHF,TGCAGTGCTAGGGGGGGACAGGATCAGCCCCAGCATTTT
NA,few,TRBJ2-7,TRBV19,CASSTVQTSYEQYF,TGTGCCAGTAGTACTGTCCAGACCTCCTACGAGCAGTACTTC
NA,NA,TRBJ2-7,TRBV11-2,CASSPIFSGYEQYF,TGTGCCAGCAGCCCCATATTTAGCGGCTACGAGCAGTACTTC
TRBD1,NA,TRBJ2-2,TRBV5-6,CASSPDRGWMNTGELFF,TGTGCCAGCAGCCCAGACAGGGGGTGGATGAACACCGGGGAGCTGTTTTTT
NA,NA,TRBJ1-5,TRBV29-1,CSVESQDQETQHF,TGCAGCGTTGAGTCCCAGGACCAAGAGACCCAGCATTTT
NA,NA,TRBJ1-1,TRBV25-1,CASRKENTEAFF,TGTGCCAGTAGAAAGGAGAACACTGAAGCTTTCTTT
NA,NA,TRBJ1-1,TRBV10-3,CAISANSGEGERDTEAFF,TGTGCCATCAGTGCGAACTCAGGGGAAGGTGAAAGGGACACTGAAGCTTTCTTT
NA,NA,TRBJ2-5,TRBV7-2,CASSAPAYQETQYF,TGTGCCAGCAGCGCCCCAGCCTACCAAGAGACCCAGTACTTC
NA,NA,TRBJ2-5,TRBV6-2/TRBV6-3,CASSYKLTYQETQYF,TGTGCCAGCAGTTACAAGCTGACGTACCAAGAGACCCAGTACTTC
NA,NA,TRBJ1-3,TRBV9,CASSMSSGISGNTIYF,TGTGCCAGCAGCATGAGCTCGGGGATTTCTGGAAACACCATATATTTT
TRBD2,NA,TRBJ2-3,TRBV7-2,CASSTKTSVDTQYF,TGTGCCAGCAGCACCAAAACTAGCGTTGATACGCAGTATTTT
NA,NA,TRBJ1-2,TRBV7-9,CASYRDGKGYTF,TGTGCCAGCTACAGGGATGGGAAAGGCTACACCTTC
NA,many,TRBJ1-4,TRBV2,CASAPNEKLFF,TGTGCCAGCGCCCCTAATGAAAAACTGTTTTTT
NA,NA,TRBJ1-6,TRBV9,CASSVGRLIDSPLHF,TGTGCCAGCAGCGTAGGAAGGTTGATAGATTCACCCCTCCACTTT
TRBD1,many,TRBJ1-2,TRBV29-1,CSASDRAYGYTF,TGCAGCGCCTCGGACAGGGCCTATGGCTACACCTTC
TRBD2,NA,TRBJ2-2,TRBV5-1,CASCRTSPIVANTGELFF,TGCGCCAGCTGTCGGACTAGTCCTATCGTCGCGAACACCGGGGAGCTGTTTTTT
NA,few,TRBJ2-2,TRBV4-3,CASSQDKQIVAGELFF,TGCGCCAGCAGCCAAGATAAGCAGATTGTGGCCGGGGAGCTGTTTTTT
NA,NA,TRBJ1-5,TRBV25-1,CASSPLGWGNQPQHF,TGTGCCAGCTCACCATTAGGGTGGGGCAATCAGCCCCAGCATTTT
NA,many,TRBJ1-1,TRBV9,CASSVESFSEAFF,TGTGCCAGCAGCGTAGAGTCCTTCTCTGAAGCTTTCTTT
NA,NA,TRBJ1-1,TRBV15,CATSSLEWNTEAFF,TGTGCCACCAGCAGCTTGGAGTGGAACACTGAAGCTTTCTTT
TRBD1,once,TRBJ2-5,TRBV10-2,CASSPGQGASLGETQYF,TGCGCCAGCAGCCCCGGACAGGGGGCCTCGTTAGGAGAGACCCAGTACTTC
NA,NA,TRBJ2-3,TRBV15,CATSDLGGSTDTQYF,TGTGCCACCAGCGACCTAGGGGGTAGCACAGATACGCAGTATTTT
TRBD1,few,TRBJ1-4,TRBV7-9,CASSLWKTGSNEKLFF,TGTGCCAGCAGCTTATGGAAGACAGGGTCTAATGAAAAACTGTTTTTT
TRBD1,NA,TRBJ1-2,TRBV15,CATSSRDRANYGYTF,TGTGCCACCAGCAGCCGGGACAGGGCTAACTATGGCTACACCTTC
NA,NA,TRBJ1-3,TRBV2,CASSEVGTSTIYF,TGTGCCAGCAGTGAAGTAGGGACAAGCACCATATATTTT
NA,many,TRBJ1-5,TRBV24-1,CATSADSYSNQPQHF,TGTGCCACCAGCGCAGACAGTTATAGCAATCAGCCCCAGCATTTT
NA,NA,TRBJ1-6,TRBV15,CATSRERNSYNSPLHF,TGTGCCACCAGCAGAGAGAGGAATTCCTATAATTCACCCCTCCACTTT
TRBD1,NA,TRBJ1-6,TRBV29-1,CSVRVTGSSSPLHF,TGCAGCGTCCGTGTGACAGGGAGCTCCTCACCCCTCCACTTT
NA,many,TRBJ1-1,TRBV5-8,CASSLAANTEAFF,TGTGCCAGCAGCTTAGCAGCGAACACTGAAGCTTTCTTT
NA,few,TRBJ2-7,TRBV6-5,CASSYDPRVPPYEQYF,TGTGCCAGCAGTTACGACCCCAGGGTGCCCCCGTACGAGCAGTACTTC
TRBD2,NA,TRBJ2-5,TRBV10-1,CASSAHPGLGETQYF,TGCGCCAGCAGCGCCCATCCGGGACTAGGGGAGACCCAGTACTTC